A single sample is the source of the 26 T cell receptor beta chains below, sequenced in a study of cytomegalovirus exposure and HLA in healthy donors. This PCR relied on a set of 60 Vbeta primers and 13 Jbeta primers. Generated by immunoSEQ multiplex PCR, the TCRdb table keeps only in-frame clones and is missing some. Here the sample spans 100,000 to 150,000 clones, roughly 77% being singletons. Sequences were obtained from PBMCs. Receptors were obtained from a middle-aged woman in good health and CMV-seropositive.

The chain carries TRBV4-3 and TRBJ2-3; 8 nucleotides line up with TRBD1. The CDR3 length is 14 residues. Germline CDR1 reads LGHNA; CDR2 reads YSLEER. V shed 0 bases and J 14 bases; nucleotides not matched to a gene: 10. CDR3 DNA sequence: TGCGCCAGCAGCCAAGACGACAGGGGTGTAGAGCCGTATTTT. Translation: CASSQDDRGVEPYF.

The chain is built from TRBV5-4 and TRBJ1-1, with D hard to call. Trimming took off 1 base at V and 1 base at J, with 11 bases between the two ends. The CDR3 is 15 residues long. Germline loops: CDR1 SGHNT, CDR2 YYREEE (reference sequence). The CDR3 coding sequence is TGTGCCAGCAGCTTGACCGTCGTGGCGAACACTGAAGCTTTCTTT. The encoded protein is CASSLTVVANTEAFF.

This chain connects TRBV4-3 to TRBJ2-7; D is uncertain. V lost 0 bases, J lost 2 bases, and 8 bases lay in between. The CDR3 has 14 amino acids. The germline gives CDR1 LGHNA, CDR2 YSLEER. The CDR3 DNA is TGCGCCAGCAGCCAAGATTCACAGACCTACGAGCAGTACTTC. Residues: CASSQDSQTYEQYF.

The chain uses TRBV10-1 and TRBJ2-1, with a tentative D call TRBD1 (7 bases). Germline V CDR1 and CDR2: WNHNN, SYGVQD (reference sequence). The CDR3 is made up of 18 amino acids. V was pared by 8 bases and J by 4 bases, with 27 bases between. The CDR3 region is CASLGQGGHPLIYNEQFF. CDR3 nucleotides: TGCGCCAGCCTCGGCCAGGGGGGCCATCCCTTAATTTACAATGAGCAGTTCTTC.

This clone has at least ten counts. This chain uses TRBV9 with TRBJ1-2; D remains ambiguous. Germline CDR1 reads SGDLS; CDR2 reads YYNGEE. Trimming pared 3 bases from V and 6 bases from J, leaving 6 bases between. The CDR3 covers 11 residues. The CDR3 DNA follows: TGTGCCAGCAGCGCCCCCGATGGCTACACCTTC. This gives the protein CASSAPDGYTF.

This chain connects TRBV19 to TRBJ1-1; 9 bases map to TRBD1. The CDR3 totals 15 residues. Germline CDR1 LNHDA, CDR2 SQIVND (reference sequence). The J segment lost 3 bases and the V segment lost 3 bases, leaving 5 bases of the junction unmatched. CDR3 sequence (DNA): TGTGCCAGTAGTATGGGGGGACAGGGAGACACTGAAGCTTTCTTT. The encoded protein is CASSMGGQGDTEAFF.

In regard to this clone: One junction end disagrees with the germline gene, perhaps due to a read error. The chain joins TRBV7-9 to TRBJ1-5, with D possibly matching TRBD1 (6 bases). Germline V gives CDR1 SEHNR, CDR2 FQNEAQ (reference sequence). There are 14 residues in the CDR3. Written as DNA, the CDR3 is TGTTCCAGCAGCTTAGAAGGGGGTGGTCAGCCCCAGCATTTT. Encoded protein: CSSSLEGGGQPQHF. The whole variable domain, filled in from reference TRBV7-9 and TRBJ1-5, reads DTGVSQNPRHKITKRGQNVTFRCDPISEHNRLYWYRQTLGQGPEFLTYFQNEAQLEKSRLLSDRFSAERPKGSFSTLEIQRTEQGDSAMYLCSSSLEGGGQPQHFGDGTRLSIL.

This rearrangement joins TRBV4-1 to TRBJ2-4; D is undetermined. The germline CDR1 and CDR2 sequences are MGHRA and YSYEKL. V lost 0 bases and J 0 bases, leaving 6 bases between the germline ends. The CDR3 runs to 15 residues. The CDR3 bases are TGCGCCAGCAGCCAAGATTCAGTAGCCAAAAACATTCAGTACTTC. Protein sequence: CASSQDSVAKNIQYF.

V usage is TRBV18 and J usage is TRBJ2-7; 7 bases align to TRBD1. J lost 1 base, V lost 3 bases, and 3 bases had no gene match. The length of the CDR3 is 14 residues. Per the germline V gene, CDR1 is KGHSH and CDR2 is LQKENI. In nucleotides, the CDR3 is TGTGCCAGCTCACCTTCGGACAGGTCCTACGAGCAGTACTTC. Translation gives CASSPSDRSYEQYF.

The J gene is TRBJ2-3, the V gene TRBV5-1; 9 nucleotides agree with TRBD1. This CDR3 spans 16 amino acids. Germline CDR1 and CDR2: SGHRS and YFSETQ. With V trimmed by 4 bases and J by 3 bases, 9 bases remained unmatched. CDR3: CASSPRPGQGTDTQYF. The CDR3 nucleotides are TGCGCCAGCAGCCCCCGGCCGGGACAGGGTACAGATACGCAGTATTTT.

This rearrangement joins TRBV19 to TRBJ1-2; no clear D gene. CDR1 is LNHDA, CDR2 SQIVND, per germline (reference sequence). V lost 6 bases to trimming and J lost 7 bases, with 12 bases between them. This CDR3 contains 12 residues. CDR3 nucleotides: TGTGCCAGTAGCCCCCGGGTTGGTGGCTACACCTTC. Translated: CASSPRVGGYTF.

V and J are TRBV2 and TRBJ1-5; D uncertain. The CDR3 totals 14 residues. CDR1 is SNHLY and CDR2 is FYNNEI in the germline V gene. V was cut by 3 bases and J by 7 bases, with 13 bases left in between. The CDR3 region is CASSEGRVEQPQHF. CDR3 DNA sequence: TGTGCCAGCAGTGAGGGGAGGGTCGAGCAGCCCCAGCATTTT. Looking up the rest from reference TRBV2 and TRBJ1-5 gives the full variable domain: EPEVTQTPSHQVTQMGQEVILRCVPISNHLYFYWYRQILGQKVEFLVSFYNNEISEKSEIFDDQFSVERPDGSNFTLKIRSTKLEDSAMYFCASSEGRVEQPQHFGDGTRLSIL.

V usage is TRBV6-5 and J usage is TRBJ1-6; 8 bases are shared with TRBD1. V lost 6 bases, J lost 8 bases, and 6 bases stayed unmatched. The CDR3 totals 14 residues. Germline V gene data show CDR1 as MNHEY and CDR2 as SVGAGI. The CDR3 is CASRTGGRDSPLHF. The CDR3 DNA reads TGTGCCAGCAGAACAGGGGGAAGGGATTCACCCCTCCACTTT.

This clone was recorded once. The chain carries TRBV21-1 and TRBJ2-7; the D segment call TRBD1 is taken from the table without a DNA check. TRBV21-1 is assigned pseudogene status. The CDR3 spans 15 residues. The CDR3 DNA is TGTGCCAGCAGCAAAGAACAGGGGACCTGCTACGAGCAGTACTTC. Translated, it gives CASSKEQGTCYEQYF.

V is TRBV2 and J is TRBJ2-7, with 10 bases lining up with TRBD2. The CDR3 has 16 residues. The V gene end was trimmed by 5 bases and the J gene end by 10 bases; junction bases not matched to a gene: 17. Germline CDR1 SNHLY, CDR2 FYNNEI. CDR3 region: CASSRGTSGESLIQYF. CDR3 nucleotides: TGTGCCAGCAGTCGCGGTACTAGCGGGGAGTCCTTGATACAGTACTTC.

Of note for this clone: An end of the junction does not agree with germline; a read error may underlie this. The gene calls are TRBV11-1 and TRBJ2-1; 7 bases map to TRBD1. Per the germline V gene, CDR1 is SGHAT and CDR2 is FQDESV (reference sequence). This CDR3 has 18 residues. The CDR3 region is CASSLRGLRGGSFNEQFF. In DNA, the CDR3 is TGTGCCAGCAGCTTAAGGGGATTACGAGGGGGCTCCTTCAATGAGCAGTTCTTC.

The J gene is TRBJ2-3, the V gene TRBV5-1, with 9 positions matching TRBD1. V shed 2 bases, J shed 6 bases, and the junction held 4 bases outside the gene matches. This CDR3 spans 14 amino acids. From germline, CDR1 is SGHRS and CDR2 YFSETQ. CDR3 protein: CASSFRQGEDTQYF. The CDR3 DNA reads as TGCGCCAGCAGCTTCCGACAGGGGGAGGATACGCAGTATTTT.

This chain links TRBV11-1 with TRBJ2-2; D remains unclear. The V gene lost 5 bases and the J gene lost 5 bases, with 12 bases spanning the gap. Germline lookup yields CDR1 SGHAT and CDR2 FQDESV (reference sequence). There are 14 residues in the CDR3. The CDR3 DNA follows: TGTGCCAGCAGCCCCGAGGTACGGACCGGGGAGCTGTTTTTT. As protein: CASSPEVRTGELFF. The full variable domain, in which reference TRBV11-1 and TRBJ2-2 provide the parts outside the CDR3, is EAEVAQSPRYKITEKSQAVAFWCDPISGHATLYWYRQILGQGPELLVQFQDESVVDDSQLPKDRFSAERLKGVDSTLKIQPAELGDSAMYLCASSPEVRTGELFFGEGSRLTVL.

The chain uses TRBV19 and TRBJ2-1; no clear D. The V and J ends lost 0 bases and 11 bases respectively, with 8 bases between them. The length of the CDR3 is 12 residues. Per germline, CDR1 LNHDA and CDR2 SQIVND (reference sequence). In nucleotides, the CDR3 is TGTGCCAGTAGTATAGACGGAGATAAGCAGTTCTTC. Its protein is CASSIDGDKQFF.

The CDR3 sequence is CASSLGGTQYF. DNA of the CDR3: TGTGCCAGCAGCTTAGGGGGCACGCAGTATTTT. This chain joins TRBV7-2 and TRBJ2-3, with D perhaps TRBD1 (5 bases). V was pared by 1 base and J by 9 bases, with 5 bases between. CDR3 size: 11 residues. From germline, CDR1 is SGHTA and CDR2 FQGNSA.

The rearrangement uses TRBV10-3 and TRBJ2-5; 10 bases match TRBD2. V lost 8 bases to trimming and J lost 1 base; unmatched junction nucleotides: 7. CDR3 length: 15 amino acids. Germline lookup yields CDR1 ENHRY and CDR2 SYGVKD. The CDR3 spells CAIRGIAGGQETQYF. DNA for the CDR3: TGTGCCATCCGGGGGATAGCGGGGGGCCAAGAGACCCAGTACTTC.

This clone was counted once. The gene calls are TRBV25-1 and TRBJ2-3; possible D gene TRBD2, 5 bases. The CDR3 has 14 residues. V was clipped by 4 bases and J by 2 bases, with 10 bases between them. Germline CDR1 is MGHDK and CDR2 is SYGVNS. CDR3 region: CASSVRASTDTQYF. The CDR3 DNA reads TGTGCCAGCAGTGTGCGGGCCTCCACAGATACGCAGTATTTT.

The chain carries TRBV11-2 and TRBJ2-1, with D perhaps matching TRBD2 (5 bases). The CDR3 extends over 13 amino acids. CDR1 is SGHAT, CDR2 FQNNGV, per germline. Deletions cut 7 bases from V and 8 bases from J, with 15 bases between. DNA of the CDR3: TGTGCCAGCACCGACTATCTTTACTATGAGCAGTTCTTC. Amino acids: CASTDYLYYEQFF. Supplemented by reference TRBV11-2 and TRBJ2-1, the full variable domain reads EAGVAQSPRYKIIEKRQSVAFWCNPISGHATLYWYQQILGQGPKLLIQFQNNGVVDDSQLPKDRFSAERLKGVDSTLKIQPAKLEDSAVYLCASTDYLYYEQFFGPGTRLTVL.

CDR3 bases: TGTGCCAGTAGTAAGACAGGGAGTAGCACAGATACGCAGTATTTT. It yields the protein CASSKTGSSTDTQYF. J is TRBJ2-3 and V is TRBV19; 7 bases line up with TRBD1. V was pared by 4 bases and J by 0 bases, with 4 bases of the junction left unmatched. This CDR3 has 15 amino acids. CDR1 is LNHDA and CDR2 is SQIVND in the germline V gene (reference sequence).

The chain's CDR3 is CASTRGGSPYEQYF. For the CDR3, the DNA is TGTGCCAGCACCCGAGGGGGTTCCCCCTACGAGCAGTACTTC. The chain carries TRBV6-5 and TRBJ2-7, with D tentatively TRBD1 (6 bases). V lost 7 bases to trimming and J lost 2 bases, with 15 bases between them. The CDR3 is 14 residues long. Per the germline V gene, CDR1 is MNHEY and CDR2 is SVGAGI.

V usage is TRBV14 and J usage is TRBJ1-3, with no clear D. V gave up 1 base and J gave up 2 bases, with 15 bases separating them. There are 17 residues in the CDR3. Germline CDR1 is SGHDN and CDR2 is FVKESK. For the CDR3, the DNA is TGTGCCAGCAGCCAAGTTTTAAGTTGGGAGGCTGGAAACACCATATATTTT. This translates into CASSQVLSWEAGNTIYF.